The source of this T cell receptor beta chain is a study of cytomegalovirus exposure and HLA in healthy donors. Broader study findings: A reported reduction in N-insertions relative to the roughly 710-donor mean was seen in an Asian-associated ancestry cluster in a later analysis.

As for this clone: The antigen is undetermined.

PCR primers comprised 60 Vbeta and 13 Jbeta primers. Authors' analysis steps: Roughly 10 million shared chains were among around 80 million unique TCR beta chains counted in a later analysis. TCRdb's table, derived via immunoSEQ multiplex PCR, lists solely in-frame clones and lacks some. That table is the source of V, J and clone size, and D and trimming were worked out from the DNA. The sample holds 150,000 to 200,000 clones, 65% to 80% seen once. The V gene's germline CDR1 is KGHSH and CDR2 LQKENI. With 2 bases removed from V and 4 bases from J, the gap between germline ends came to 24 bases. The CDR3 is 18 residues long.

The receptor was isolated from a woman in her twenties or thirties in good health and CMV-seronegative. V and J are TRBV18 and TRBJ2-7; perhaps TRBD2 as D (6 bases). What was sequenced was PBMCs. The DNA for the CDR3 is TGTGCCAGCTCACCATATCACAGTCCCGGGACTCCCTCTTACGAGCAGTACTTC. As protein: CASSPYHSPGTPSYEQYF.